A single sample is the source of the 15 T cell receptor beta chains below, sequenced in a study of T-cell memory formation after mild COVID-19. TCRdb reanalysed the 5' RACE reads using MiXCR and keeps one entry per CDR3 protein. This sample yields around 410,000 distinct CDR3 sequences, of which about 25% are seen a single time; about an eighth belongs to the top ten. Sequencing was performed on PBMCs or a T cell subset sorted from them (not recorded which). These receptor sequences come from an adult woman who had mild COVID-19 (a few samples of this study predate the infection). Cell type and time point are not known.

The sample holds a few counts of this clonotype. The V and J genes are TRBV7-9 and TRBJ2-1; 7 bases line up with TRBD1. Looked up from germline, CDR1 is SEHNR and CDR2 is FQNEAQ (reference sequence). The CDR3 length is 13 residues. The trim removed 4 bases at V and 9 bases at J, leaving 6 bases unmatched. CDR3 coding DNA: TGTGCCAGCAGCTCCGACAGGGCCGTTGAGCAGTTCTTC. It specifies CASSSDRAVEQFF. Full variable domain (rest looked up from reference TRBV7-9 and TRBJ2-1): DTGVSQNPRHKITKRGQNVTFRCDPISEHNRLYWYRQTLGQGPEFLTYFQNEAQLEKSRLLSDRFSAERPKGSFSTLEIQRTEQGDSAMYLCASSSDRAVEQFFGPGTRLTVL.

This clonotype occurred once. The chain links TRBV2 to TRBJ1-1, with D perhaps TRBD1 (5 bases). The CDR3 consists of 16 residues. Germline lookup yields CDR1 SNHLY and CDR2 FYNNEI. The V gene lost 6 bases and the J gene lost 1 base, with 18 bases spanning the gap. The DNA for the CDR3 is TGTGCCAGCAGCGTTTTACCGGGACGGCAGAACACTGAAGCTTTCTTT. It specifies CASSVLPGRQNTEAFF.

The rearrangement links TRBV18 to TRBJ2-4; a possible D gene is TRBD2 (6 bases). Trimming shortened V by 2 bases and J by 7 bases, and 18 bases separated the two germline ends. Germline V gene data show CDR1 as KGHSH and CDR2 as LQKENI. CDR3 length equals 16 residues. The CDR3 DNA reads as TGTGCCAGCTCACCAGACGGACCTAGCGAGATTAACATTCAGTACTTC. The encoded protein is CASSPDGPSEINIQYF.

This clonotype was seen more than once but under ten times. The rearrangement uses TRBV24-1 and TRBJ2-3; perhaps D is TRBD1 or TRBD2 (5 bases each). Per germline, CDR1 KGHDR and CDR2 SFDVKD. CDR3 length: 19 amino acids. Trimming took off 1 base at V and 2 bases at J, with 21 bases between the two ends. Written as DNA, the CDR3 is TGTGCCACCAGTGATTTCAGGTTCCGGCAGGGAGTGGACACAGATACGCAGTATTTT. Amino acids: CATSDFRFRQGVDTDTQYF.

The rearrangement links TRBV15 to TRBJ2-1; tentative D call: TRBD2 (6 bases). Germline V gene data show CDR1 as LNHNV and CDR2 as YYDKDF (reference sequence). This CDR3 region has 15 residues. V was shortened by 0 bases and J by 4 bases, with 10 bases between the two germline ends. The CDR3 DNA follows: TGTGCCACCAGCAGAGATCGGAGGGGATACAATGAGCAGTTCTTC. This translates into CATSRDRRGYNEQFF.

This clonotype was observed at least ten times. The chain carries TRBV4-2 and TRBJ1-1; D unresolved. CDR3 length equals 16 residues. With 2 bases removed from V and 0 bases from J, the gap between germline ends came to 13 bases. Germline CDR1 reads LGHNA; CDR2 reads YNFKEQ. CDR3: CASSQSGRQMNTEAFF. As DNA, the CDR3 is TGTGCCAGCAGCCAATCCGGGCGGCAGATGAACACTGAAGCTTTCTTT.

Remarks on this clonotype: Since no conserved phenylalanine or tryptophan closes the CDR3, a read error is the likely cause. No DNA is shown, since the ends of the CDR3 on it are uncertain; the CDR3 is the one TCRdb lists. The chain carries TRBV12-3 or TRBV12-4 and TRBJ2-5; the table gives TRBD1 as D, unverified against the DNA. Both ends counted, the CDR3 spans 12 residues. The CDR3 sequence: CASSASRDRGSL.

This rearrangement joins TRBV12-3 or TRBV12-4 to TRBJ2-3, with 8 bases identical to TRBD2. The CDR3 sequence is 15 residues long. Unmatched junction bases numbered 3, after V lost 3 bases and J lost 1 base. CDR3: CASSFGSGGTDTQYF. CDR3 bases: TGTGCCAGCAGTTTCGGTAGCGGGGGCACAGATACGCAGTATTTT.

This clonotype was recorded a few times. This chain joins TRBV6-2 or TRBV6-3 and TRBJ1-1; D is perhaps TRBD1 (5 bases). Per the germline V gene, CDR1 is MNHEY and CDR2 is SVGEGT. The length of the CDR3 is 15 residues. V dropped 2 bases and J dropped 8 bases, with 18 bases sitting between them. CDR3 nucleotides: TGTGCCAGCAGTTACGATGGGACCTCGAAGTACGAAGCTTTCTTT. The encoded protein is CASSYDGTSKYEAFF.

CDR3 DNA: TGTGCCAGCAGCTTAATGGCTGGACAAGAGACCCAGTACTTC. As protein: CASSLMAGQETQYF. This rearrangement joins TRBV7-6 to TRBJ2-5; D is ambiguous. V was clipped by 2 bases and J by 2 bases, with 9 bases between them. Germline-derived CDR1 and CDR2 are SGHVS and FNYEAQ. This CDR3 comprises 14 residues.

The chain employs TRBV18 and TRBJ1-2; unclear D gene. From germline, CDR1 is KGHSH and CDR2 LQKENI. The CDR3 consists of 15 residues. Trimming removed 2 bases from V and 8 bases from J, with 18 bases in between. CDR3 protein: CASSPASGPAGGYTF. The DNA of the CDR3 is TGTGCCAGCTCACCAGCATCGGGCCCGGCGGGAGGCTACACCTTC.

The chain is built from TRBV12-3 or TRBV12-4 and TRBJ1-2; TRBD1 might be the D (5 bases). The V end was cut by 7 bases, the J end by 8 bases, with 32 bases between. The length of the CDR3 is 18 residues. As DNA, the CDR3 is TGTGCCAGCATCGGCCCCCCCCCGTCGCAGTCTGGGGGGAGGGGCTACACCTTC. Amino acids: CASIGPPPSQSGGRGYTF.

This clonotype turned up a few times. This chain joins TRBV29-1 and TRBJ2-1; TRBD1 matches at 12 bases. This CDR3 region has 15 residues. In germline, CDR1 is SQVTM, CDR2 ANQGSEA. Losses at the gene ends were 7 bases for V and 5 bases for J; bases not matched to a gene: 9. The CDR3 sequence: CSAGGGQGAHNEQFF. DNA of the CDR3: TGCAGCGCCGGGGGGGGACAGGGGGCCCACAATGAGCAGTTCTTC.

This clonotype was found a few times. This chain connects TRBV5-1 to TRBJ2-1; the match to TRBD2 covers 7 bases. Germline values: CDR1 SGHRS, CDR2 YFSETQ. The V segment lost 4 bases and the J segment 2 bases; nucleotides outside the gene matches: 12. This CDR3 comprises 17 residues. CDR3 in DNA: TGCGCCAGCAGCAGAGGGGTGGCTAGCGGTACCTACAATGAGCAGTTCTTC. Protein product: CASSRGVASGTYNEQFF.

The CDR3 loop reads CSARAGRERAEAFF. The CDR3 DNA reads as TGCAGTGCTAGGGCAGGAAGAGAAAGGGCTGAAGCTTTCTTT. This chain connects TRBV20-1 to TRBJ1-1; no clear D gene. Trimming cost V 3 bases and J 6 bases, with 17 bases left between them. Germline CDR1 is DFQATT and CDR2 is SNEGSKA (reference sequence). The CDR3 is 14 amino acids.